This TCR beta chain was captured in a study of blood T cell repertoires in COVID-19. As for the study in general: PBMCs, B-cell-depleted T cells, or T cells provided the cDNA or gDNA that made up the material.

Germline CDR1 reads SGHAT; CDR2 reads FQNNGV. The CDR3 runs to 16 residues. V lost 3 bases and J 0 bases, leaving 12 bases between the germline ends. Clones were sequenced by immunoSEQ multiplex PCR, and TCRdb holds only the in-frame ones, with some missing. The table has around 260,000 clones, around four fifths seen once; the top ten hold under 5%. The sample taken for sequencing was PBMCs or T cells enriched from blood (not recorded which). The rearrangement links TRBV11-2 to TRBJ1-5; D not resolved. The origin of this receptor is a man aged 30 to 45 with acute COVID-19. In DNA, the CDR3 is TGTGCCAGCAGCTTGAGAGCCTCGAATAGCAATCAGCCCCAGCATTTT. It yields the protein CASSLRASNSNQPQHF.